Here is one T cell receptor beta chain with its context. TCRdb itself ran the RT-PCR reads through MiXCR, one entry per CDR3 protein. Of about a million distinct CDR3 sequences listed, around 17% were seen once; the top ten hold approximately 5.9%. The data derive from a study of patients and donors after allogeneic stem cell transplantation. Trimming stripped 2 bases from V and 3 bases from J, with 9 bases between. The CDR3 is made up of 14 amino acids. CDR1 LGHNA and CDR2 YSLEER come from the germline V gene. The receptor was isolated from a human donor who was either an allogeneic HSCT recipient or a stem cell or donor lymphocyte infusion donor (not recorded which). It is not recorded whose cells these are; they may come from a transplant donor. Sequencing input: blood, either unsorted or a sorted T cell fraction (not recorded which). The V gene is TRBV4-3, the J gene TRBJ2-3; D not resolved. CDR3 DNA sequence: TGCGCCAGCAGCCAATCCCTAGGGACAGATACGCAGTATTTT. This encodes CASSQSLGTDTQYF.